These 25 T cell receptor beta chains came from one sample sequenced in a study of shared clonotypes between healthy human individuals. Here immunoSEQ multiplex PCR was the method, and the copy in TCRdb shows in-frame clones only, minus some. Here the sample spans roughly 1 million clones, about three quarters being singletons. The sequenced sample consisted of memory CD4+ T cells sorted from blood. Subset specified: CD45RA-negative fraction. These receptors came from a man between 18 and 35 years old in good health.

The gene calls are TRBV29-1 and TRBJ1-4; 7 bases line up with TRBD1. Unmatched junction bases numbered 9, after V lost 1 base and J lost 10 bases. This CDR3 has 14 residues. In germline, CDR1 is SQVTM, CDR2 ANQGSEA. The CDR3 loop reads CSVEVTGVLGKLFF. As DNA, the CDR3 is TGCAGCGTTGAAGTAACAGGGGTTTTAGGAAAACTGTTTTTT.

The V and J genes are TRBV5-1 and TRBJ2-1; 7 bases fit TRBD2. Trimming took 0 bases from V and 13 from J; bases not matched to a gene: 4. There are 12 residues in the CDR3. CDR1 and CDR2 from the germline V gene are SGHRS and YFSETQ. This CDR3 reads CASSLAAGAQFF. The CDR3 nucleotides are TGCGCCAGCAGCTTGGCGGCGGGAGCCCAGTTCTTC.

The chain links TRBV6-1 to TRBJ1-1; D unclear. Trimming shortened V by 7 bases and J by 2 bases, and 11 bases separated the two germline ends. The CDR3 runs to 13 residues. CDR1 and CDR2 (germline): MNHNS, SASEGT. For the CDR3, the DNA is TGTGCCAGCACGTTGGTTCGAAACACTGAAGCTTTCTTT. This codes for CASTLVRNTEAFF.

This clone was counted a single time. V is TRBV18 and J is TRBJ1-1; TRBD1 aligns across 7 bases. The germline V gene encodes CDR1 KGHSH and CDR2 LQKENI. The CDR3 has 15 residues. The J segment lost 0 bases and the V segment lost 6 bases, leaving 7 bases of the junction unmatched. The CDR3 DNA is TGTGCCAGCTCGAGACAGGGAGGAATGAACACTGAAGCTTTCTTT. It specifies CASSRQGGMNTEAFF.

The rearrangement joins TRBV2 to TRBJ1-1, with D perhaps TRBD1 (5 bases). Looked up from germline, CDR1 is SNHLY and CDR2 is FYNNEI. V was shortened by 5 bases and J by 1 base, with 8 bases between the two germline ends. This CDR3 has 13 residues. The DNA for the CDR3 is TGTGCCAGCAGTCGACAGTCGAACACTGAAGCTTTCTTT. Translated: CASSRQSNTEAFF.

V usage is TRBV5-1 and J usage is TRBJ1-1; 10 bases are a match to TRBD1. This CDR3 contains 16 residues. In germline, CDR1 is SGHRS, CDR2 YFSETQ. The junction had 7 bases not matched to a gene; V was cut back by 3 bases and J by 2 bases. This CDR3 is CASSSRTGGKNTEAFF. Written as DNA, the CDR3 is TGCGCCAGCAGCTCAAGGACAGGGGGTAAAAACACTGAAGCTTTCTTT.

Worth noting for this clone: This CDR3 is also generated by other DNA sequences in the sample. The genes are TRBV28 and TRBJ2-5; 11 nucleotides agree with TRBD2. The germline CDR1 and CDR2 sequences are MDHEN and SYDVKM. V trimming: 4 bases; J trimming: 1 base; junction bases outside the gene matches: 2. CDR3 size: 15 residues. CDR3 loop: CASSSSGGPQETQYF. DNA of the CDR3: TGTGCCAGCAGTTCTAGCGGGGGGCCCCAAGAGACCCAGTACTTC.

This clone was counted a single time. The chain combines TRBV6-5 with TRBJ1-5; D gene ambiguous. Germline V lookup: CDR1 MNHEY, CDR2 SVGAGI. The CDR3 consists of 11 residues. V lost 7 bases to trimming and J lost 11 bases, with 12 bases between them. CDR3 in amino acids: CASTRGGAQHF. As DNA, the CDR3 is TGTGCCAGCACGCGAGGTGGGGCCCAGCATTTT.

The gene calls are TRBV29-1 and TRBJ2-5, with D perhaps TRBD2 (5 bases). The CDR3 consists of 13 residues. Germline lookup yields CDR1 SQVTM and CDR2 ANQGSEA. V lost 5 bases and J 7 bases, leaving 17 bases between the germline ends. The CDR3 is CSVNRASGGTQYF. The CDR3, as DNA: TGCAGCGTTAACCGGGCCAGCGGCGGGACCCAGTACTTC.

The gene calls are TRBV12-2 and TRBJ1-5; the D segment call TRBD1 is taken from the table without a DNA check. TRBV12-2 is described as a pseudogene. This CDR3 has 16 amino acids. This chain's CDR3 is CASRLIPDRVGQPQHF. The CDR3 nucleotides read TGTGCAAGTCGCTTAATTCCGGACAGGGTGGGACAGCCCCAGCATTTT.

V gene TRBV10-1 combines with J gene TRBJ1-6, with D tentatively TRBD1 (5 bases). This CDR3 has 15 residues. Germline V gene data show CDR1 as WNHNN and CDR2 as SYGVQD (reference sequence). V lost 0 bases to trimming and J lost 8 bases, with 11 bases between them. CDR3 sequence (DNA): TGCGCCAGCAGTGAGTCGCCAGGGTCGGATTCACCCCTCCACTTT. Its protein product is CASSESPGSDSPLHF.

The CDR3 loop is CASSPRTSGIGNEQFF. CDR3 sequence (DNA): TGTGCCAGCAGCCCTCGGACTAGCGGGATCGGGAATGAGCAGTTCTTC. The V gene is TRBV7-2, the J gene TRBJ2-1; 12 nucleotides align to TRBD2. Unmatched junction bases numbered 9, after V lost 5 bases and J lost 7 bases. This CDR3 is built from 16 residues. The germline V gene has CDR1 SGHTA and CDR2 FQGNSA.

This chain uses TRBV7-9 with TRBJ2-5; 9 bases match TRBD2. Germline CDR1 is SEHNR and CDR2 is FQNEAQ (reference sequence). This CDR3 has 18 residues. V gave up 5 bases and J gave up 0 bases; unmatched junction bases: 13. The CDR3 DNA sequence: TGTGCCAGCAGCCCCCGGGGGGCGCGGGGGGGCGACCAAGAGACCCAGTACTTC. Protein: CASSPRGARGGDQETQYF.

This chain uses TRBV10-3 with TRBJ2-7; 10 bases are shared with TRBD2. Unmatched junction bases numbered 10, after V lost 0 bases and J lost 5 bases. Germline CDR1 and CDR2: ENHRY and SYGVKD. CDR3 length: 17 residues. The CDR3 DNA is TGTGCCATCAGTGAGTCGTTGGTAGGGACTAGCGAAAACGAGCAGTACTTC. Translated: CAISESLVGTSENEQYF.

V is TRBV7-8 and J is TRBJ1-1; TRBD1 might be the D (6 bases). The length of the CDR3 is 16 residues. V lost 9 bases to trimming and J lost 0 bases, with 20 bases between them. CDR1 and CDR2 (germline): SGHVS, FQNEAQ. CDR3 in amino acids: CASRARGSSMNTEAFF. CDR3 nucleotides: TGTGCCAGTAGGGCCAGGGGCTCCTCCATGAACACTGAAGCTTTCTTT.

The chain has TRBV4-3 and TRBJ2-3; 7 nucleotides agree with TRBD2. Trimming cost V 0 bases and J 4 bases; bases outside gene matches: 16. The CDR3 extends over 19 amino acids. Germline CDR1 is LGHNA and CDR2 is YSLEER. CDR3 loop: CASSQDLEGAGPQADTQYF. In nucleotides, the CDR3 is TGCGCCAGCAGCCAAGATCTGGAGGGAGCGGGACCTCAGGCAGATACGCAGTATTTT.

This clone was detected once. The rearrangement uses TRBV6-6 and TRBJ1-1; 8 bases match TRBD1. Germline lookup yields CDR1 MNHNY and CDR2 SVGAGI (reference sequence). This CDR3 is built from 15 residues. Trimming at V came to 5 bases and at J to 1 base, leaving 6 bases not matched to a gene. The CDR3 loop is CASSRIGQGNTEAFF. The DNA for the CDR3 is TGTGCCAGCAGTCGCATAGGACAGGGGAACACTGAAGCTTTCTTT.

This chain uses TRBV9 with TRBJ2-5; weak D call: TRBD2 (7 bases). V was trimmed by 0 bases and J by 5 bases, leaving 14 bases between them. Germline loops: CDR1 SGDLS, CDR2 YYNGEE. This CDR3 is 15 amino acids long. CDR3: CASSVAGGPFETQYF. DNA of the CDR3: TGTGCCAGCAGCGTAGCGGGGGGCCCGTTTGAGACCCAGTACTTC.

The gene calls are TRBV7-9 and TRBJ2-5; 9 bases line up with TRBD2. The last part of the DNA fits TRBJ2-7 better; the J call may be wrong. The CDR3 contains 15 residues. Germline CDR1 and CDR2: SEHNR and FQNEAQ (reference sequence). The CDR3 is CASSLGGSGGYEQYF. DNA of the CDR3: TGTGCCAGCAGCCTTGGAGGTAGCGGGGGCTACGAGCAGTACTTC.

This chain joins TRBV6-6 and TRBJ2-7; D may be TRBD2 (5 bases). The V end was cut by 7 bases, the J end by 6 bases, with 16 bases between. Germline V gene sequence: CDR1 MNHNY, CDR2 SVGAGI (reference sequence). The CDR3 is made up of 13 amino acids. As DNA, the CDR3 is TGTGCCAGCACGGGCCGGGGAATGGGCGAGCAGTACTTC. Translation: CASTGRGMGEQYF.

The CDR3 sequence: CASSPPGGPVNEQFF. CDR3 coding DNA: TGCGCCAGCAGCCCCCCGGGAGGGCCTGTCAATGAGCAGTTCTTC. The V call is TRBV5-1, the J call TRBJ2-1; 8 positions match TRBD2. The CDR3 is 15 residues long. V gave up 4 bases and J gave up 6 bases; unmatched junction bases: 9. Germline V gene lookup returns CDR1 SGHRS and CDR2 YFSETQ.

The table lists this clone with a count of one. The J gene is TRBJ2-6, the V gene TRBV18; D tentatively reads TRBD1 or TRBD2 (5 bases each). V was shortened by 0 bases and J by 2 bases, with 11 bases between the two germline ends. Per germline, CDR1 KGHSH and CDR2 LQKENI. The CDR3 is 17 residues long. The CDR3 nucleotides read TGTGCCAGCTCACCACCGACCGGGGACGCTGGGGCCAACGTCCTGACTTTC. Translation gives CASSPPTGDAGANVLTF.

This sequence joins TRBV30 and TRBJ1-2; 11 nucleotides line up with TRBD1. Germline V gene lookup returns CDR1 GTSNPN and CDR2 SVGIG (reference sequence). The junction had 4 bases not matched to a gene; V was cut back by 7 bases and J by 6 bases. The CDR3 runs to 12 residues. The CDR3 DNA is TGTGCCTATGGACAGGGGGCTCATGGCTACACCTTC. It codes for CAYGQGAHGYTF.

The genes are TRBV19 and TRBJ2-3, with D perhaps being TRBD1 or TRBD2 (5 bases each). CDR1 and CDR2 from the germline V gene are LNHDA and SQIVND (reference sequence). This CDR3 has 14 residues. Trimming cost V 5 bases and J 0 bases, with 9 bases left between them. CDR3 DNA: TGTGCCAGTAGTCCGGGACGGAGCACAGATACGCAGTATTTT. Its translation: CASSPGRSTDTQYF.

DNA for the CDR3: TGTGCCAGCTCACCCCGGGCAGGGACTAACTATGGCTACACCTTC. This gives the protein CASSPRAGTNYGYTF. The chain recombines TRBV18 with TRBJ1-2, with D possibly being TRBD1 (5 bases). V was trimmed by 3 bases and J by 0 bases, leaving 11 bases between them. Germline V gene lookup returns CDR1 KGHSH and CDR2 LQKENI. The CDR3 is made up of 15 amino acids.